This T cell receptor (beta chain) originates from a study of vaccination and CD4 T cells after COVID-19 (dated by TCRdb to 2022 to 2024). About the study as a whole: Every convalescent patient had a positive nasal swab PCR test for SARS-CoV-2, with mild disease in eight to ten patients and severe disease in one. Overlapping spike peptide pools from SARS-CoV-2 and from the common cold coronaviruses HCoV-NL63, HCoV-OC43 and HCoV-229E were used as culture stimuli. In the convalescent cohort there were six males and four females, among whom were two Hispanic individuals, seven Caucasians, two Asians and one multiracial person. In approximately eleven COVID-19 convalescent patients and 4 infection-naive healthy vaccine recipients, the spike-specific CD4+ TCR repertoire before mRNA vaccination was compared with the repertoire after mRNA vaccination. In control cultures, a CEFX viral epitope pool was used as positive control, an HIV-1 Nef peptide pool was used as negative control, or no peptide was added. The time from the second vaccine dose to post-vaccine blood sampling had a median of roughly 70 days and ranged from about 12 to 250 days. Post-COVID blood samples were collected from convalescent patients a median of about 92 days after diagnosis, with a range of about 35 to 170 days. Each participant got two doses of either the Pfizer-BioNTech BNT162b2 vaccine (n=8) or the Moderna mRNA-1273 vaccine (n=2). What the authors observed across the whole study: Of the vaccine-specific clones found in convalescent patients, nearly all (304 of 307) were mono-reactive for SARS-CoV-2 spike instead of being cross-reactive with common cold coronaviruses. An increase in the median number of SARS-CoV-2-reactive clonotypes from approximately 20 after infection to 38 after vaccination was observed, but the change was not found to be significant. Among convalescent patients, a median approximately 88% of the SARS-CoV-2-reactive clones seen after vaccination appeared only after vaccination, which suggests priming specific to the vaccine. The study included relatively few convalescent patients and did not analyze early timepoints after natural infection.

Of note for this clonotype: The antigen it recognizes is unknown. No base qualities exist here, and no much larger clone lies one base off it.

This specimen's treatment or condition label, per the study, means: roughly ten-day PBMC culture with coronavirus spike peptide pools or control peptides (ViraFEST assay). The study used the ViraFEST assay, which expanded antigen-specific T cells with peptide pools and then identified expanded clonotypes by TCR sequencing. The positive SARS-CoV-2 PCR tests of the convalescent patients were dated from March to December 2020, before the Alpha, Beta and Delta variants emerged in the United States. Each well held 1.5 million to 2.5 million PBMCs cultured with approximately 9.1 ug/ml peptide pools in IMDM containing approximately 4.8% human AB serum and approximately 10 IU/ml IL-2. On days 3 and 7, half of the culture medium was replaced with fresh IL-2-containing medium. After less than 12 days of culture, CD4+ T cells were isolated by negative selection using the EasySep CD4+ T cell isolation kit. Ficoll-Paque Plus gradient centrifugation was used to isolate PBMCs from whole blood, and the isolated PBMCs were then either used fresh or cryopreserved at -140C. In general, triplicate wells were set up for every culture condition.

Libraries were constructed by PCR. At the Johns Hopkins FTIC core, DNA from the cultured CD4+ T cells underwent TCR sequencing with the Oncomine TCR Beta short-read assay. The QIAamp micro DNA kit was used to extract genomic DNA from the cultured CD4+ T cells. The Oncomine TCR Beta libraries from cultured CD4+ T cells were pooled using unique dual indexes and then sequenced on an Illumina iSeq 100. The paper's processing steps were these. Non-productive sequences were removed, and CDR3s not starting with C, not ending with F or W, or shorter than 7 amino acids were discarded. Antigen-specific clonotypes were identified using the MANAFEST web application through comparison of peptide-stimulated wells with reference and other culture wells. Positive clones required FDR below 0.05, an odds ratio above 5, and productive frequency above 0.1% in at least two of three replicate wells. Cross-reactive clonotypes were defined as significantly expanded in both SARS-CoV-2 spike wells and at least one common cold coronavirus spike condition. Using R version 3.6.1, CDR3 homology was evaluated through Levenshtein distances (stringdist) along with unrooted phylogenetic trees (ape). TCRdb took the public reads, trimmed them with fastp at Q25, ran MiXCR for clone calling and kept in-frame beta chains. Each CDR3 protein gets just one entry, which takes the most common genes and DNA from the rows behind it. For this entry, the V and J calls and clone size follow TCRdb and not the study's own pipeline. This sample holds about 12,000 distinct CDR3 sequences; approximately 60% were observed only once. Over 20% of the sample is in the top ten clones.

CDR1 and CDR2 are drawn from the germline V gene (reference sequence): DFQATT, SNEGSKA. CDR3 length: 15 amino acids, cysteine to phenylalanine. Only the CDR3 part of the read is kept: 45 bases, read in frame from the first base. Trimming removed 1 base from V and 0 bases from J, leaving 9 bases between the germline ends. Sequenced sample: CD4+ T cells from blood, cultured in vitro. The V and J genes are TRBV20-1 and TRBJ2-2; TRBD1 is perhaps the D gene, given 5 matching bases. The origin of this receptor is a human donor who had recovered from COVID-19. The CDR3 protein sequence reads: CSARVGAANTGELFF. Read as DNA, the sequence is TGCAGTGCTAGAGTAGGGGCTGCGAACACCGGGGAGCTGTTTTTT.